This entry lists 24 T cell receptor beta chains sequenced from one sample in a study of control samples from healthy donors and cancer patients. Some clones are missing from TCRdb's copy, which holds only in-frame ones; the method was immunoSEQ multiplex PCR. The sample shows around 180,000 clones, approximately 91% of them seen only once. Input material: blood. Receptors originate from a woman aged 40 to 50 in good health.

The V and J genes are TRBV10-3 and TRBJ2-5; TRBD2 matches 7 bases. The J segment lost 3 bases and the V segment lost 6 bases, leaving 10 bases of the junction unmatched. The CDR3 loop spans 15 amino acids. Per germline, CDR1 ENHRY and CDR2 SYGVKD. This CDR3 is CAIRRGSSGEETQYF. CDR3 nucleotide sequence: TGTGCCATCAGGCGGGGCTCTAGCGGAGAAGAGACCCAGTACTTC.

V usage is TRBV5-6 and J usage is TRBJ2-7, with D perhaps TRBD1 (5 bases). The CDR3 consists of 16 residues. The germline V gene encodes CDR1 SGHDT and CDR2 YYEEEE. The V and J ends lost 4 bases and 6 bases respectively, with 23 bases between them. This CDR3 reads CASSERGSTGLGEQYF. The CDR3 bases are TGTGCCAGCAGCGAGCGCGGATCTACAGGTCTTGGCGAGCAGTACTTC.

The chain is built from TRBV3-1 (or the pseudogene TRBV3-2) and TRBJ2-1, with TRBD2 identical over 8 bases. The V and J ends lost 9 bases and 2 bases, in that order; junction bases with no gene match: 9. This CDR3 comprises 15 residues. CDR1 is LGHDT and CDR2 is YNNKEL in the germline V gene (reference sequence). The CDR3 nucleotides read TGTGCCAGTCTTGGTAGCGGGGCCCCCTACAATGAGCAGTTCTTC. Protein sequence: CASLGSGAPYNEQFF.

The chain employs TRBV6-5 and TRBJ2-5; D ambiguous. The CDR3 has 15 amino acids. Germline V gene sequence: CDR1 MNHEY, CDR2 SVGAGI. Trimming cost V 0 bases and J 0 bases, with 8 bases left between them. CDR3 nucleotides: TGTGCCAGCAGTTACTCGAGCTGGGACCAAGAGACCCAGTACTTC. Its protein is CASSYSSWDQETQYF.

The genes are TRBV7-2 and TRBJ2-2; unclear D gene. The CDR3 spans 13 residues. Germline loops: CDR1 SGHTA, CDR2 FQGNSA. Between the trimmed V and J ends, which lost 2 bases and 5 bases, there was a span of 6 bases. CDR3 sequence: CASSLRITGELFF. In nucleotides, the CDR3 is TGTGCCAGCAGCTTAAGAATAACCGGGGAGCTGTTTTTT.

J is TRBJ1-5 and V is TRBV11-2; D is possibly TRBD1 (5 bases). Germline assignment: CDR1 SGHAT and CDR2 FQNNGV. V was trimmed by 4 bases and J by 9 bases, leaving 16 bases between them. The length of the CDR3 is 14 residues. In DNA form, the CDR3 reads TGTGCCAGCAGCTCTCTGGGGGGAATTATGCCCCAGCATTTT. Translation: CASSSLGGIMPQHF. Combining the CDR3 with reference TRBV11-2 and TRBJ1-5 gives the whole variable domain EAGVAQSPRYKIIEKRQSVAFWCNPISGHATLYWYQQILGQGPKLLIQFQNNGVVDDSQLPKDRFSAERLKGVDSTLKIQPAKLEDSAVYLCASSSLGGIMPQHFGDGTRLSIL.

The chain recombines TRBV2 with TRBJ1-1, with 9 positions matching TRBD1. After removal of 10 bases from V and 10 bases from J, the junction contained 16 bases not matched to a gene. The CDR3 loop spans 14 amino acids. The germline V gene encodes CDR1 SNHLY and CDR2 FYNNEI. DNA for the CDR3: TGTGCCACATCCCCGGACAGGGGAGTGTTGGGAGCTTTCTTT. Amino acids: CATSPDRGVLGAFF.

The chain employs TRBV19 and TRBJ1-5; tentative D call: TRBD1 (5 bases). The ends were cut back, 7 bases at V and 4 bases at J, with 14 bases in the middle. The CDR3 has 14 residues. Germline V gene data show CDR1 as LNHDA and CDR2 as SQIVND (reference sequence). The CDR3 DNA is TGTGCCAGTAATTCGGGACTCAGAAATCAGCCCCAGCATTTT. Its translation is CASNSGLRNQPQHF.

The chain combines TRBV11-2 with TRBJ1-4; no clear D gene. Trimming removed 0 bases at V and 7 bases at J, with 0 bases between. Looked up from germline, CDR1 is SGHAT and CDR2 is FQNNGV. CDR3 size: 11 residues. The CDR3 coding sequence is TGTGCCAGCAGCTTAGATGAAAAACTGTTTTTT. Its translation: CASSLDEKLFF.

For the CDR3, the DNA is TGTGCCAGCAGTATACTAGCGGGGAGCACAGATACGCAGTATTTT. This sequence encodes CASSILAGSTDTQYF. The rearrangement uses TRBV2 and TRBJ2-3, with 10 bases lining up with TRBD2. Germline CDR1 is SNHLY and CDR2 is FYNNEI. The V segment lost 5 bases and the J segment 0 bases; nucleotides outside the gene matches: 2. CDR3 length: 15 residues.

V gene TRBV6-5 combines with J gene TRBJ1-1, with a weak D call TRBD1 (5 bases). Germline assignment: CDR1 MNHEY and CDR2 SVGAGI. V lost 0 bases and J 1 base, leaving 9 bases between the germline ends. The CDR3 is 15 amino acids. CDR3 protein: CASSYSLTGNTEAFF. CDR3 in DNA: TGTGCCAGCAGTTACTCCTTAACAGGGAACACTGAAGCTTTCTTT.

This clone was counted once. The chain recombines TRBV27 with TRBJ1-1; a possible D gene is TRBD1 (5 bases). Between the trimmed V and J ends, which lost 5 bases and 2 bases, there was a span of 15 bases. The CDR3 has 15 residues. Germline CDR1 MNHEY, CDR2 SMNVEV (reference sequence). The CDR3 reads CASSGPGRVNTEAFF. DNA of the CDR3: TGTGCCAGCAGTGGACCGGGACGGGTCAACACTGAAGCTTTCTTT.

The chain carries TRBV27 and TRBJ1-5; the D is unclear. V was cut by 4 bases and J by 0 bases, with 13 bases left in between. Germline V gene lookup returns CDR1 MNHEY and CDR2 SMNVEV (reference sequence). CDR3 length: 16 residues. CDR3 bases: TGTGCCAGCAGTTCCTCGGGAGGGATTAGCAATCAGCCCCAGCATTTT. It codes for CASSSSGGISNQPQHF.

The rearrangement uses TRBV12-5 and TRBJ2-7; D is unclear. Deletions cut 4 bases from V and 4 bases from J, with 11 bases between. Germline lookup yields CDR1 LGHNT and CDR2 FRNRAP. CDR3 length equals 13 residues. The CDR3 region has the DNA TGTGCTAGTGGTTCCGCTAATTCGTACGAGCAGTACTTC. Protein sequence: CASGSANSYEQYF.

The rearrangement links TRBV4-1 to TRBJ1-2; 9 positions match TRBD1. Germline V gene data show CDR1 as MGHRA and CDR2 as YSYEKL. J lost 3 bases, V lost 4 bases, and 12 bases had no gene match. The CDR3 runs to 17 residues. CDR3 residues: CASSPLGGTGLHYGYTF. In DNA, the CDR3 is TGCGCCAGCAGCCCCCTCGGAGGGACAGGGCTCCACTATGGCTACACCTTC.

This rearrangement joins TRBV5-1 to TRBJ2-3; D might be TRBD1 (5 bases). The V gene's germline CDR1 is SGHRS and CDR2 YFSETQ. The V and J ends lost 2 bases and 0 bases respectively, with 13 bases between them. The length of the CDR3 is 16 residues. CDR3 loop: CASSFTGDSSTDTQYF. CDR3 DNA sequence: TGCGCCAGCAGCTTCACAGGTGATTCTAGCACAGATACGCAGTATTTT.

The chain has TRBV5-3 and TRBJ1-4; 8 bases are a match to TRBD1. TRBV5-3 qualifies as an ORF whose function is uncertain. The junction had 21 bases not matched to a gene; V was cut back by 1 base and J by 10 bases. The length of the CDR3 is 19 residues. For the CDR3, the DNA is TGTGCCAGAAGCTTGATTCCTTTTTACAGGGGGACGAAGACTGCAAAACTGTTTTTT. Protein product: CARSLIPFYRGTKTAKLFF.

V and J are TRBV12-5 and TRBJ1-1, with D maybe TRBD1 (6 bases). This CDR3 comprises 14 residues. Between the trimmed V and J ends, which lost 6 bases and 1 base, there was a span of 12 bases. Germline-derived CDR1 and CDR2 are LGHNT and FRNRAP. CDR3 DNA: TGTGCTAGTGGCCAACAGGGTGGGAACACTGAAGCTTTCTTT. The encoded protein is CASGQQGGNTEAFF.

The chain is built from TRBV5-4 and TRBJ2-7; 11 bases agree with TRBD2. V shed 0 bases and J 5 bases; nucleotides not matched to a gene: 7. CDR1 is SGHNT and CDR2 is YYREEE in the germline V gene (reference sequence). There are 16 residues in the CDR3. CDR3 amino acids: CASSLALAGGPHEQYF. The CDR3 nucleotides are TGTGCCAGCAGCTTGGCATTAGCGGGGGGGCCCCACGAGCAGTACTTC. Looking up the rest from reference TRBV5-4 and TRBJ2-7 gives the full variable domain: ETGVTQSPTHLIKTRGQQVTLRCSSQSGHNTVSWYQQALGQGPQFIFQYYREEENGRGNFPPRFSGLQFPNYSSELNVNALELDDSALYLCASSLALAGGPHEQYFGPGTRLTVT.

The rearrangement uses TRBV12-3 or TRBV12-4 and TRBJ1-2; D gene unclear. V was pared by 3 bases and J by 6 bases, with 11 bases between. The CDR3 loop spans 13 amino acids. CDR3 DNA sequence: TGTGCCAGCAGTTTCTTAACATTTGATGGCTACACCTTC. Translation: CASSFLTFDGYTF.

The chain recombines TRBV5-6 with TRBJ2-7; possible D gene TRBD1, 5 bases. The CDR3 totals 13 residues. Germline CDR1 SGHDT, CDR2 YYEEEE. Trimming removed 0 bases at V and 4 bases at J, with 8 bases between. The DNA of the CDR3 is TGTGCCAGCAGCTTGGGCAGGGCTTACGAGCAGTACTTC. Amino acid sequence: CASSLGRAYEQYF.

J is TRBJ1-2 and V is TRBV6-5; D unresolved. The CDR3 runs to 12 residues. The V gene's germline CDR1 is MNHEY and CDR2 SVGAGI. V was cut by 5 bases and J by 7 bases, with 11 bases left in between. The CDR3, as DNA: TGTGCCAGCAGTCTTTACACCGGTGGCTACACCTTC. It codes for CASSLYTGGYTF.

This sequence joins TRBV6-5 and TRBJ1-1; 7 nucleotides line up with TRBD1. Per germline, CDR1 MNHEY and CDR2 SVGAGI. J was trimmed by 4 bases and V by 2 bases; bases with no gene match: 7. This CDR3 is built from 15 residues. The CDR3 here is CASSYVQGWGTEAFF. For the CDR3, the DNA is TGTGCCAGCAGTTACGTACAGGGGTGGGGCACTGAAGCTTTCTTT.

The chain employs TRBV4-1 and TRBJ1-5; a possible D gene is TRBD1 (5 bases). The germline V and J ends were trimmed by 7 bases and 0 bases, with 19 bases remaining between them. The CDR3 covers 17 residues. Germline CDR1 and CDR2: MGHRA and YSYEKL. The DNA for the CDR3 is TGCGCCAGCACTCAAACTCCGGAGACAGATAGCAATCAGCCCCAGCATTTT. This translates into CASTQTPETDSNQPQHF.